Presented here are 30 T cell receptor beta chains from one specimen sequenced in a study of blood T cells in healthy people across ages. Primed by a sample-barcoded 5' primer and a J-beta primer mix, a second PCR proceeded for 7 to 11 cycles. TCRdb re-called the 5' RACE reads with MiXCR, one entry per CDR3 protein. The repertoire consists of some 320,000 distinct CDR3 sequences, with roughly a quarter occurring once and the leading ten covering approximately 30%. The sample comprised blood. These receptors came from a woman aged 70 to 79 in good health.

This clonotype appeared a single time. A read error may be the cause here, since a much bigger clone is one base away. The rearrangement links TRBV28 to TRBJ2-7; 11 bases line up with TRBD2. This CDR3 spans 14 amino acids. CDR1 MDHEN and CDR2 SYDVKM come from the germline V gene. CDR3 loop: CASVTSGSLYEQHF. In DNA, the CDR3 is TGTGCCAGCGTCACTAGCGGGAGTCTCTACGAGCAGCACTTC.

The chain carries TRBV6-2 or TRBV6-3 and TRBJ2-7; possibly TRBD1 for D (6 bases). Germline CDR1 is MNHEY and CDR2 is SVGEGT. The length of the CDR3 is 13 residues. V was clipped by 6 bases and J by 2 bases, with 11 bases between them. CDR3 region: CASRGARTYEQYF. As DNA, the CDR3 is TGTGCCAGCAGGGGGGCTCGGACCTACGAGCAGTACTTC.

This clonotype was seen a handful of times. The CDR3, as DNA: TGTGCCAGCAGTGGGTTTCCGGGGACCCCCTACAATGAGCAGTTCTTC. Amino acids: CASSGFPGTPYNEQFF. V usage is TRBV6-1 and J usage is TRBJ2-5; D might be TRBD1 or TRBD2, each matching 5 bases. The tail of the sequence fits TRBJ2-1 better, so the J call may be wrong. The CDR3 loop spans 16 amino acids. The germline V gene has CDR1 MNHNS and CDR2 SASEGT.

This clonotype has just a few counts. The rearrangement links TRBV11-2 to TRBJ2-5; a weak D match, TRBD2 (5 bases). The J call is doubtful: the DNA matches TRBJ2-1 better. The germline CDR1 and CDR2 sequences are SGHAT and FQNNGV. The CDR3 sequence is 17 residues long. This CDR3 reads CASSLRFMDWGKNEQFF. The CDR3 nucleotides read TGTGCCAGCAGCTTGAGGTTTATGGACTGGGGAAAAAATGAGCAGTTCTTC.

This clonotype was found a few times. The CDR3 loop reads CASSETRGNEAFF. The CDR3 DNA reads as TGCGCCAGCAGTGAGACGAGGGGTAATGAAGCTTTCTTT. This sequence joins TRBV10-2 and TRBJ1-1, with D perhaps matching TRBD1 (5 bases). V was pared by 2 bases and J by 7 bases, with 11 bases between. Per the germline V gene, CDR1 is WSHSY and CDR2 is SAAADI. The CDR3 has 13 amino acids.

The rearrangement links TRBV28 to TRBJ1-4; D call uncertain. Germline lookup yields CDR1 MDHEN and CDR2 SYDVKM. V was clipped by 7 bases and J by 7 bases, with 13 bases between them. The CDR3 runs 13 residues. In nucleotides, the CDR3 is TGTGCCAGCATAGCAGGCAGCGGTGAAAAACTGTTTTTT. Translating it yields CASIAGSGEKLFF.

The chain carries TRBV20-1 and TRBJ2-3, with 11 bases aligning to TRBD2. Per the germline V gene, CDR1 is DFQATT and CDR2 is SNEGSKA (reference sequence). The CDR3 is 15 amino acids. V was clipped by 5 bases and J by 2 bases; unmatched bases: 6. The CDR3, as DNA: TGCAGTGCTTATAAGACTAGCGGGAACACAGATACGCAGTATTTT. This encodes CSAYKTSGNTDTQYF.

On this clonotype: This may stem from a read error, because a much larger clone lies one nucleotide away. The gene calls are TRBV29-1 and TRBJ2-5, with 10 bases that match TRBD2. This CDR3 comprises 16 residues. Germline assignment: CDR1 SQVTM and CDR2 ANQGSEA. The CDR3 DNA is TGCAGCGTTGAAGATCTAGGTCTAGCGGGAGCGGAGAACCAGTACTTC. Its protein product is CSVEDLGLAGAENQYF.

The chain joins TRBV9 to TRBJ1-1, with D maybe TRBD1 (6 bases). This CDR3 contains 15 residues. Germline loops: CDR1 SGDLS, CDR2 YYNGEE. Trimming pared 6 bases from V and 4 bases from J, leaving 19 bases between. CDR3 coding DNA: TGTGCCAGCAACGCATCCCCAGGGGTAGGCACTGAAGCTTTCTTT. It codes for CASNASPGVGTEAFF.

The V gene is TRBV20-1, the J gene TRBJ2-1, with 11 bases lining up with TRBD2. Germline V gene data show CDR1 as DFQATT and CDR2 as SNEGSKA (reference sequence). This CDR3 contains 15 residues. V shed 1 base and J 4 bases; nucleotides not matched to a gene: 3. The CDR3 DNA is TGCAGTGCTAGAGCTATAGCGGGAGGGTACAATGAGCAGTTCTTC. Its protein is CSARAIAGGYNEQFF.

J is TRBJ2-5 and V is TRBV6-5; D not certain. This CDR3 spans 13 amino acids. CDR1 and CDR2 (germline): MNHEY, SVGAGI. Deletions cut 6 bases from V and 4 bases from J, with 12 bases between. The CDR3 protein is CASSRTVRETQYF. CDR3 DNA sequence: TGTGCCAGCAGCAGAACTGTGCGAGAGACCCAGTACTTC.

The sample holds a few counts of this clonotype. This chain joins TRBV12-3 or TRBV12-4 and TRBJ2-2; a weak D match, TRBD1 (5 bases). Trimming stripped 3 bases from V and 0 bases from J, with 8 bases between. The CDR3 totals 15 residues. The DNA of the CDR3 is TGTGCCAGCAGTTTTTGGGGCCCGAACACCGGGGAGCTGTTTTTT. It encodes CASSFWGPNTGELFF.

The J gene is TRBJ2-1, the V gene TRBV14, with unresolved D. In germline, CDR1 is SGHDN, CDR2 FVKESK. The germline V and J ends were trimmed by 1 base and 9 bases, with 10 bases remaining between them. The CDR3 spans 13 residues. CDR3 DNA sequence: TGTGCCAGCAGCCAAGCGTTGGTTGCTGAGCAGTTCTTC. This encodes CASSQALVAEQFF.

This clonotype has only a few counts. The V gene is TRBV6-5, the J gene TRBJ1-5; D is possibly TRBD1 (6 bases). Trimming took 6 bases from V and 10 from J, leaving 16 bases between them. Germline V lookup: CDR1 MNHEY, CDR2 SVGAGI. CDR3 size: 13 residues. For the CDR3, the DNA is TGTGCCAGCAGGGGGGGATGGGGACAACCCCAGCATTTT. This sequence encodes CASRGGWGQPQHF.

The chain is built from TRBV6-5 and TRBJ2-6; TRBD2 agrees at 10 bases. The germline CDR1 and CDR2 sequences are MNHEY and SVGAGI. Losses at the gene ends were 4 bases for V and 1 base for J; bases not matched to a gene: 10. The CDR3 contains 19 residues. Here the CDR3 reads CASSSPNLAGVSGANVLTF. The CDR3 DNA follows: TGTGCCAGCAGTTCCCCGAACCTAGCGGGAGTTTCTGGGGCCAACGTCCTGACTTTC.

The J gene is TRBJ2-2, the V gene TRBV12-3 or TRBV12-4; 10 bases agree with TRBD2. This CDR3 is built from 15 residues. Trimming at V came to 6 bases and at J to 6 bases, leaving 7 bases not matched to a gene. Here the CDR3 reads CASRLAGASAGELFF. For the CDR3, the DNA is TGTGCCAGCAGGCTAGCGGGAGCCAGCGCCGGGGAGCTGTTTTTT.

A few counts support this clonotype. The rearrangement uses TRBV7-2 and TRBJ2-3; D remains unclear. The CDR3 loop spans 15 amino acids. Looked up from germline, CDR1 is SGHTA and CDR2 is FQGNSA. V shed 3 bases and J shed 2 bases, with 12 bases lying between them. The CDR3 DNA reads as TGTGCCAGCAGCTTGTCTACAGTGCCCACAGATACGCAGTATTTT. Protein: CASSLSTVPTDTQYF.

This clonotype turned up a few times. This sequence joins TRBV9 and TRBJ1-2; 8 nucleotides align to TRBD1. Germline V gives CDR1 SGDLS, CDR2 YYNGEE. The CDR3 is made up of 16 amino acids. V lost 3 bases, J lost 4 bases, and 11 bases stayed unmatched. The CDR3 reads CASSDSGGGLGYGYTF. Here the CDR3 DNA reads TGTGCCAGCAGCGACTCAGGGGGCGGCTTGGGCTATGGCTACACCTTC.

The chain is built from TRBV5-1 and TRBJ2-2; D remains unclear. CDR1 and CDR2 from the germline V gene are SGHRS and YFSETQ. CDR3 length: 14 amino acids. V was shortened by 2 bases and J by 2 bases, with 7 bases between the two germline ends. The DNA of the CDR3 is TGCGCCAGCAGCTTCGGAGACAACACCGGGGAGCTGTTTTTT. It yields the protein CASSFGDNTGELFF.

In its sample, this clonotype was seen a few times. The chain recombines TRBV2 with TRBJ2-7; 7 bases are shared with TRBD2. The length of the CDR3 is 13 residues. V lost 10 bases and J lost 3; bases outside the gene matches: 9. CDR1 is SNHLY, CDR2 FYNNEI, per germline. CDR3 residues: CATGGEGLYEQYF. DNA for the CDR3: TGTGCCACCGGAGGGGAGGGGCTCTACGAGCAGTACTTC.

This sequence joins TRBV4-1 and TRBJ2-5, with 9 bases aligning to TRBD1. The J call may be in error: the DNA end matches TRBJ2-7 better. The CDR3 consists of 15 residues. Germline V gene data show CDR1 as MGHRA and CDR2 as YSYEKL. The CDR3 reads CASSQEGTGSNEQYF. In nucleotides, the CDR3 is TGCGCCAGCAGCCAAGAAGGGACAGGGAGTAACGAGCAGTACTTC.

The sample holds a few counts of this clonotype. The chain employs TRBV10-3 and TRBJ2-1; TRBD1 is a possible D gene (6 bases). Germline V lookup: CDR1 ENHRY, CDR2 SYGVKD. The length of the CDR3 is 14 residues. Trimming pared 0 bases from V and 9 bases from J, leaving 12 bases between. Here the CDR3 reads CAISESRGYGEQFF. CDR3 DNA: TGTGCCATCAGTGAGTCGAGGGGGTATGGTGAGCAGTTCTTC.

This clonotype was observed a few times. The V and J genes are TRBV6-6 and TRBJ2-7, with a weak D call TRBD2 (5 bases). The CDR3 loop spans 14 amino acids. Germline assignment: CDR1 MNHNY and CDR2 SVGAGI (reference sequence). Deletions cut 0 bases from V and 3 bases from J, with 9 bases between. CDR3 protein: CASSYSRVYYEQYF. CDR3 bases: TGTGCCAGCAGTTACTCGAGGGTCTACTACGAGCAGTACTTC.

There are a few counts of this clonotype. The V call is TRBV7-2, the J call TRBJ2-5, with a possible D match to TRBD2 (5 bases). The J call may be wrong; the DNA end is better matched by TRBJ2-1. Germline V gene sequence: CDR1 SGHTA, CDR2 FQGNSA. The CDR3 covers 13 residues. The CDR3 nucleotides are TGTGCCAGCAGCCTCGTCCGGGGTGATGAGCAGTTCTTC. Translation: CASSLVRGDEQFF.

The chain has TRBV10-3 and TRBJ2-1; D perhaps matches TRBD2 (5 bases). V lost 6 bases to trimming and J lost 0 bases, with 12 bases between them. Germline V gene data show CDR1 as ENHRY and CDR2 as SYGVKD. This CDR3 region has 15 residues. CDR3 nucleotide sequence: TGTGCCATCAGCCCAGCGGATAGCTCCTACAATGAGCAGTTCTTC. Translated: CAISPADSSYNEQFF.

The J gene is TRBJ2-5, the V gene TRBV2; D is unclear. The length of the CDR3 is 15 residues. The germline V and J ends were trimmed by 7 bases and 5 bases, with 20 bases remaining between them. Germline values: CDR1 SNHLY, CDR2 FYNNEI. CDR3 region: CASNPGPRSGETQYF. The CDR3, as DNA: TGTGCCAGCAACCCAGGTCCTAGGAGTGGGGAGACCCAGTACTTC. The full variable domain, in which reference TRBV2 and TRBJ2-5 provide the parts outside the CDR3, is EPEVTQTPSHQVTQMGQEVILRCVPISNHLYFYWYRQILGQKVEFLVSFYNNEISEKSEIFDDQFSVERPDGSNFTLKIRSTKLEDSAMYFCASNPGPRSGETQYFGPGTRLLVL.

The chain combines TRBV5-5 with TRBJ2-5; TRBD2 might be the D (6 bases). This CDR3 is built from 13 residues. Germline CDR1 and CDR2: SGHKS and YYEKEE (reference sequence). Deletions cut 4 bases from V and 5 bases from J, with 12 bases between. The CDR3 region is CASSIWDLETQYF. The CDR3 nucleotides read TGTGCCAGCAGCATATGGGACTTGGAGACCCAGTACTTC.

The CDR3: CSVGRLAGGKSYNEQFF. CDR3 nucleotides: TGCAGCGTCGGAAGACTAGCGGGAGGGAAGTCCTACAATGAGCAGTTCTTC. This sequence joins TRBV29-1 and TRBJ2-1, with TRBD2 identical over 14 bases. J lost 1 base, V lost 6 bases, and 8 bases had no gene match. The CDR3 covers 17 residues. CDR1 is SQVTM and CDR2 is ANQGSEA in the germline V gene.

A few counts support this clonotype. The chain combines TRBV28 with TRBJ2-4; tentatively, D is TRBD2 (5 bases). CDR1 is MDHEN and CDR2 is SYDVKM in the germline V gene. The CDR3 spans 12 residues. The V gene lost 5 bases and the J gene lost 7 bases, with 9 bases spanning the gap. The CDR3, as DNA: TGTGCCAGCAGTCCGAGAGGGAACATTCAGTACTTC. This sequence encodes CASSPRGNIQYF.

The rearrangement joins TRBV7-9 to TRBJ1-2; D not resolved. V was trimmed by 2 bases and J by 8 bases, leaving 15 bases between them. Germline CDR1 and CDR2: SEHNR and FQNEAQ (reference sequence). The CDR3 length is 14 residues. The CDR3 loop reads CASSLISQPTGYTF. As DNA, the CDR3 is TGTGCCAGCAGCTTAATATCACAGCCTACAGGCTACACCTTC.